Listed below are T cell receptor beta chains from one sample, sequenced in a study of T cell repertoires in cytomegalovirus infection. These TCRs are of unknown antigen specificity. TCRdb re-derived calls from the reads in MiXCR, one entry per CDR3 protein. The sample has roughly 920,000 distinct CDR3 sequences; around 32% are singletons. This sample comprised cultured CD8+ T cells from PBMCs, obtained from culture after CMV antigen stimulation. Receptors originate from a human donor in good health (CMV status not recorded). Some clones in this sample may be carry-over from other donors' samples. Each CDR3 is given with its conserved first and last residue. The D gene is left open where the match is weak. Only some rows state a clone size, as once, few, many or a class for expanded clones.

J,size,V,D,CDR3,DNA
TRBJ2-1,NA,TRBV7-2,NA,CASTIGRNEQFF,TGTGCCAGCACCATCGGACGCAATGAGCAGTTCTTC
TRBJ2-5,few,TRBV15,NA,CATSRKGESKGQETQYF,TGTGCCACCAGCAGGAAGGGGGAGTCGAAGGGCCAAGAGACCCAGTACTTC
TRBJ1-4,once,TRBV2,NA,CASSVVGTTNEKLFF,TGTGCCAGCAGTGTGGTGGGAACAACTAATGAAAAACTGTTTTTT
TRBJ2-2,NA,TRBV7-9,TRBD2,CASSLVSGGRLNTGELFF,TGTGCCAGCAGCTTAGTAAGCGGGGGCCGGTTGAACACCGGGGAGCTGTTTTTT
TRBJ2-2,few,TRBV12-3/TRBV12-4,NA,CASSIQVNTGELFF,TGTGCCAGCAGCATACAGGTTAACACCGGGGAGCTGTTTTTT
TRBJ1-4,many,TRBV7-6,TRBD1,CASSGTGGEKLFF,TGTGCCAGCAGCGGGACAGGGGGTGAAAAACTGTTTTTT
TRBJ1-6,NA,TRBV7-9,TRBD1,CASSPSTGGYNSPLHF,TGTGCCAGCAGCCCCTCGACAGGGGGTTATAATTCACCCCTCCACTTT
TRBJ2-1,NA,TRBV19,TRBD2,CASSRGLVVEQFF,TGTGCCAGTAGCCGTGGACTAGTGGTTGAGCAGTTCTTC
TRBJ1-1,NA,TRBV19,NA,CAVGHGNTEAFF,TGTGCAGTGGGCCATGGGAACACTGAAGCTTTCTTT
TRBJ2-1,NA,TRBV20-1,NA,CSAVGQEASYNEQFF,TGCAGTGCCGTGGGTCAGGAGGCCTCCTACAATGAGCAGTTCTTC
TRBJ2-2,many,TRBV7-2,NA,CASSLGLRGPIGGRELFF,TGTGCCAGCAGCTTAGGGCTCCGGGGACCTATTGGGGGCCGGGAGCTGTTTTTT
TRBJ1-4,NA,TRBV5-1,TRBD1,CASSPNPGTAEKLFF,TGCGCCAGCAGCCCAAACCCCGGGACAGCAGAAAAACTGTTTTTT
TRBJ1-4,NA,TRBV5-6,NA,CASSARQVFRPEKLFF,TGTGCCAGCAGCGCCAGACAGGTTTTCAGGCCGGAAAAACTGTTTTTT
TRBJ2-1,NA,TRBV20-1,TRBD2,CSASLAGRSYNEQFF,TGCAGTGCTTCCTTAGCGGGGAGGTCCTACAATGAGCAGTTCTTC
TRBJ2-7,few,TRBV27,NA,CASSSSTNLKTAYEQYF,TGTGCCAGCAGTTCCTCCACAAATCTAAAGACGGCCTACGAGCAGTACTTC
TRBJ2-2,NA,TRBV11-1,NA,CASSQRFADTGELFF,TGTGCCAGCAGCCAGCGTTTTGCGGACACCGGGGAGCTGTTTTTT
TRBJ2-5,NA,TRBV7-6,TRBD1,CASSPRTGGKETQYF,TGTGCCAGCAGCCCACGGACAGGGGGCAAGGAGACCCAGTACTTC
TRBJ1-5,NA,TRBV7-6,NA,CASSLIGEDQPQHF,TGTGCCAGCAGCTTAATAGGGGAGGATCAGCCCCAGCATTTT
TRBJ2-3,many,TRBV7-8,TRBD2,CASSRIAGGWADTQYF,TGTGCCAGCAGCAGAATAGCGGGGGGGTGGGCAGATACGCAGTATTTT
TRBJ2-2,NA,TRBV29-1,NA,CSVEQANTGELFF,TGCAGCGTTGAACAGGCCAACACCGGGGAGCTGTTTTTT
TRBJ1-3,NA,TRBV7-9,NA,CASTLRADGNTIYF,TGTGCCAGCACCCTCCGGGCCGATGGAAACACCATATATTTT
TRBJ2-1,NA,TRBV4-1,NA,CASSQEGHSSYNEQFF,TGCGCCAGCAGCCAAGAGGGACACTCTTCCTACAATGAGCAGTTCTTC
TRBJ2-3,NA,TRBV5-5,NA,CASSLVPIDTDTQYF,TGTGCCAGCAGCTTGGTCCCGATAGACACAGATACGCAGTATTTT
TRBJ2-3,NA,TRBV15,TRBD2,CATSGSGVAGAVRDTQYF,TGTGCCACCAGCGGAAGTGGAGTAGCGGGGGCTGTTAGAGATACGCAGTATTTT
TRBJ1-5,NA,TRBV5-6,NA,CASSMSINQPQHF,TGTGCCAGCAGCATGTCCATAAATCAGCCCCAGCATTTT
TRBJ2-3,NA,TRBV4-2,TRBD2,CASSQDPVSGGGTDTQYF,TGTGCCAGCAGCCAGGATCCAGTTTCGGGGGGAGGCACAGATACGCAGTATTTT
TRBJ2-2,NA,TRBV7-6,NA,CASSLAPQRTPPRIDTGELFF,TGTGCCAGCAGCTTAGCCCCACAGAGAACACCTCCTAGAATTGACACCGGGGAGCTGTTTTTT
TRBJ1-1,few,TRBV7-8,NA,CASSTKKELNTEAFF,TGTGCCAGCAGCACAAAAAAGGAGCTGAACACTGAAGCTTTCTTT
TRBJ2-7,NA,TRBV10-3,TRBD1,CAIGRGQAYEQYF,TGTGCCATCGGTAGGGGACAGGCCTACGAGCAGTACTTC
TRBJ2-7,NA,TRBV29-1,NA,CSVEENRSGIYEQYF,TGCAGCGTTGAAGAGAACAGGTCTGGGATCTACGAGCAGTACTTC
TRBJ2-7,once,TRBV2,TRBD2,CASCLAGRSEQYF,TGTGCCAGCTGTCTAGCGGGGAGGTCCGAGCAGTACTTC
TRBJ1-5,NA,TRBV28,NA,CASSPFTYSNQPQHF,TGTGCCAGCAGTCCTTTCACCTATAGCAATCAGCCCCAGCATTTT
TRBJ2-2,NA,TRBV14,TRBD1,CASRLGQGAYDGELFF,TGTGCCAGCAGACTGGGACAGGGGGCGTATGACGGGGAGCTGTTTTTT
TRBJ2-7,NA,TRBV5-6,NA,CASSFREEYYEQYF,TGTGCCAGCAGCTTCCGGGAAGAATACTACGAGCAGTACTTC
TRBJ2-5,few,TRBV9,NA,CASSVSGGSQETQYF,TGTGCCAGCAGCGTAAGTGGGGGGTCCCAAGAGACCCAGTACTTC
TRBJ2-5,many,TRBV6-6,TRBD1,CASSSTGVETQYF,TGTGCCAGCAGCTCGACAGGGGTAGAGACCCAGTACTTC
TRBJ2-5,NA,TRBV7-3,NA,CASSLNSGRSETQYF,TGTGCCAGCAGCTTAAATAGTGGAAGGTCAGAGACCCAGTACTTC
TRBJ1-5,NA,TRBV6-5,NA,CASSSGWNQPQHF,TGTGCCAGCAGCTCAGGTTGGAATCAGCCCCAGCATTTT
TRBJ2-3,few,TRBV27,TRBD2,CASSLPSGDPTDTQYF,TGTGCCAGCAGTTTACCTAGCGGGGACCCCACAGATACGCAGTATTTT
TRBJ2-2,NA,TRBV4-1,TRBD2,CASSQEKSGAGAGELFF,TGCGCCAGCAGCCAAGAAAAGTCTGGAGCGGGGGCCGGGGAGCTGTTTTTT
TRBJ2-1,NA,TRBV5-6,TRBD2,CASSSDGGLATGKPTSYNEQFF,TGTGCCAGCAGCAGTGACGGGGGACTAGCGACGGGCAAACCTACTTCCTACAATGAGCAGTTCTTC
TRBJ1-5,few,TRBV19,TRBD1,CASQWTGGDLLPQHF,TGTGCCAGTCAATGGACAGGGGGCGATTTACTGCCCCAGCATTTT
TRBJ2-3,NA,TRBV28,TRBD2,CASSLVSGGYTDTQYF,TGTGCCAGCAGTTTGGTTAGCGGGGGCTACACAGATACGCAGTATTTT
TRBJ2-2,once,TRBV19,TRBD1,CASRIGQDITGELFF,TGTGCCAGTAGAATTGGACAGGACATCACCGGGGAGCTGTTTTTT
TRBJ1-1,NA,TRBV6-2/TRBV6-3,NA,CASLRRVNTEAFF,TGTGCCAGCTTACGCCGGGTGAACACTGAAGCTTTCTTT
TRBJ2-3,NA,TRBV28,NA,CASSLNGGKKDTQYF,TGTGCCAGCAGTTTAAACGGGGGAAAGAAGGATACGCAGTATTTT
TRBJ2-3,few,TRBV11-2,TRBD2,CASSLRRAGALDTQYF,TGTGCCAGCAGCTTGCGTCGAGCGGGGGCCCTCGATACGCAGTATTTT
TRBJ1-2,few,TRBV12-3/TRBV12-4,NA,CVSSTPGDPYGYTF,TGTGTCAGCAGTACCCCGGGGGACCCTTATGGCTACACCTTC